Listed below are T cell receptor beta chains from one sample, sequenced in a study of blood T cell repertoires in COVID-19. Assay used: immunoSEQ multiplex PCR; TCRdb lists only in-frame clones, some missing. Here the sample spans about 400,000 clones, 87% being singletons. The sequenced material came from PBMCs or T cells enriched from blood (not recorded which). These receptors came from a woman in her fifties or sixties who had recovered from COVID-19. The CDR3 runs from the conserved cysteine through the conserved F or W.

j_gene,v_gene,CDR3aa
TRBJ1-1,TRBV25-1,CASSEFTGGHTEAFF
TRBJ2-3,TRBV6-2/TRBV6-3,CASTPGLRKDTQYF
TRBJ1-2,TRBV30,CAWSIGARYGYTF
TRBJ2-5,TRBV6-5,CASSYQGGETQYF
TRBJ1-2,TRBV3-1/TRBV3-2,CASSQEGTGEGYTF
TRBJ1-1,TRBV19,CASSILSAEAFF
TRBJ1-2,TRBV19,CASSQDQPYGYTF
TRBJ2-5,TRBV7-9,CASSTVGSLQETQYF
TRBJ2-5,TRBV11-3,CASSLGTSGQETQYF
TRBJ1-3,TRBV7-2,CASSFGTPSSGNTIYF
TRBJ1-3,TRBV23-1,CASSQSPALGPGSSGNTIYF
TRBJ1-2,TRBV30,CAGGFGLGYTF
TRBJ1-6,TRBV4-2,CASSQDLNNSPLHF
TRBJ2-7,TRBV2,CASSEPAGALTSYEQYF
TRBJ1-2,TRBV4-3,CASSRKGRDRVDGYTF
TRBJ1-1,TRBV6-5,CASMYDRDWGTEAFF
TRBJ2-1,TRBV27,CASSLRSGGNEQFF
TRBJ1-1,TRBV3-1/TRBV3-2,CASSQGTGRNTEAFF
TRBJ1-1,TRBV27,CAAGIGTEAFF
TRBJ2-4,TRBV7-2,CASSFVSLGGKNIQYF
TRBJ2-1,TRBV7-2,CASSSSGENEQFF
TRBJ2-4,TRBV4-1,CASSQVLREENIQYF
TRBJ2-5,TRBV3-1/TRBV3-2,CASSQTDFETQYF
TRBJ2-1,TRBV6-5,CAGAGKQGVYNEQFF
TRBJ1-2,TRBV5-8,CASSGVGTGSVVFSGYTF
TRBJ2-3,TRBV2,CASSEDRGLRSSTDTQYF
TRBJ1-2,TRBV27,CASSAYRGRIRGYTF
TRBJ1-3,TRBV7-9,CASSQGGGAASGNTIYF
TRBJ1-3,TRBV5-4,CASSQTGTTSSGNTIYF
TRBJ1-2,TRBV6-2/TRBV6-3,CASSGPGQVTGYTF
TRBJ2-3,TRBV27,CASSQDRRTDTQYF
TRBJ1-1,TRBV3-1/TRBV3-2,CASSRKQGSNTEAFF
TRBJ1-2,TRBV28,CASSPSAGLGGYTF
TRBJ2-5,TRBV6-2/TRBV6-3,CASSYPLQETQYF
TRBJ1-2,TRBV9,CASSPQVLNYGYTF
TRBJ1-4,TRBV30,CAWDRQGGEKLFF
TRBJ1-6,TRBV6-5,CASSYSTGYSPLHF
TRBJ1-6,TRBV30,CAWSRQALTSYNSPLHF
TRBJ2-5,TRBV18,CASSAWDRGETQYF
TRBJ2-2,TRBV3-1/TRBV3-2,CASSPSRVRGNTGELFF
TRBJ2-1,TRBV3-1/TRBV3-2,CASSLRLSGGANEQFF
TRBJ1-1,TRBV3-1/TRBV3-2,CASAREESGGAGAFF
TRBJ1-2,TRBV18,CASSPQGAEGYTF
TRBJ1-4,TRBV19,CASTGAGINEKLFF
TRBJ2-1,TRBV5-1,CASSLTGYHEQFF
TRBJ2-1,TRBV6-5,CASSRDAISYNEQFF
TRBJ2-5,TRBV9,CASSVGTGVGGVETQYF
TRBJ1-4,TRBV7-2,CASSFSGQGGTNEKLFF
TRBJ1-2,TRBV2,CASSDPVYTF
TRBJ2-1,TRBV5-6,CASSLYSYNEQFF
TRBJ2-7,TRBV11-2,CASGTGTGFHEQYF
TRBJ1-1,TRBV28,CASRLGTVNTEAFF
TRBJ1-3,TRBV6-5,CASSYRPGAGNTIYF
TRBJ2-3,TRBV7-8,CASNLRRGGPDTQYF
TRBJ2-1,TRBV10-3,CATRDRGYNEQFF
TRBJ1-4,TRBV6-5,CASSYSAGSNEKLFF
TRBJ1-4,TRBV4-1,CASSQGTVSREKLFF